This is a list of T cell receptor beta chains from one sample in a study of shared clonotypes between healthy human individuals. TCRdb's table, derived via immunoSEQ multiplex PCR, lists solely in-frame clones and lacks some. The sample contains about 1.5 million clones, around 97% of which appear only once. Sequenced material: naive CD4+ T cells sorted from blood. The receptors originated from a young man in good health. The CDR3 runs from the conserved cysteine through the conserved F or W. Fields, in order: V gene, J gene, D gene, CDR3 DNA, CDR3 protein. D genes are given only for firm matches.

TRBV19,TRBJ2-7,NA,TGTGCCAGTAGTAGAAGAGGTAACTCCTACGAGCAGTACTTC,CASSRRGNSYEQYF
TRBV29-1,TRBJ1-4,NA,TGCAGCGCACTCGGTAGGGGAAATGAAAAACTGTTTTTT,CSALGRGNEKLFF
TRBV28,TRBJ2-3,NA,TGTGCCAGCAGTTTATCCGGGTGGACTTCCCCCGGAGCAGATACGCAGTATTTT,CASSLSGWTSPGADTQYF
TRBV5-1,TRBJ2-7,NA,TGCGCCAGCAGCTTGGGGAGGGGAGACGAGCAGTACTTC,CASSLGRGDEQYF
TRBV29-1,TRBJ1-4,TRBD1,TGCAGCGTTAACACAGGGGGAATGGGTGAAAAACTGTTTTTT,CSVNTGGMGEKLFF
TRBV25-1,TRBJ2-6,NA,TGTGCCAGCAGTGCCGTTGGTTGGGCTGGGGCCAACGTCCTGACTTTC,CASSAVGWAGANVLTF
TRBV29-1,TRBJ2-7,TRBD1,TGCAGCGTCAGGGGGTCGGACAAGTCTCCCTACGAGCAGTACTTC,CSVRGSDKSPYEQYF
TRBV6-1,TRBJ2-1,NA,TGTGCCAGCAGTGCCACGGCAGGCAGCTCCTACAATGAGCAGTTCTTC,CASSATAGSSYNEQFF
TRBV21-1,TRBJ2-1,NA,TGTGCCAGCAGCAAATCCTCTTACTTGACAGGCGAACTAGCGCAGAGCTCCTACAATGAGCAGTTCTTC,CASSKSSYLTGELAQSSYNEQFF
TRBV6-1,TRBJ2-3,TRBD2,TGTGCCAGCAGGGTCGGGGGGTGGACAGATACGCAGTATTTT,CASRVGGWTDTQYF
TRBV5-1,TRBJ2-1,TRBD2,TGCGCCAGCAGCTTGCCACGGCGCGCTACTAGCGGCCCCTCCTACAATGAGCAGTTCTTC,CASSLPRRATSGPSYNEQFF
TRBV4-3,TRBJ1-2,NA,TGCGCCAGCAGCCAAACCCTCCGGGTCTATGGCTACACCTTC,CASSQTLRVYGYTF
TRBV10-3,TRBJ2-7,TRBD2,TGTGCCATCAGCCTAGCGGACTCTTACGAGCAGTACTTC,CAISLADSYEQYF
TRBV28,TRBJ1-1,TRBD1,TGTGCCAGCGGGAAACAGGGGGCTGGGAACACTGAAGCTTTCTTT,CASGKQGAGNTEAFF